These 22 T cell receptor beta chains were all obtained from the same sample, sequenced in a study of T cells in Graves' hyperthyroidism and ophthalmopathy. Amplification of TCR beta CDR3 regions was performed using RNA transcripts as template. The TCR CDR3 was amplified in a first-round RT-PCR using the HTBI primer set. TCRdb called the multiplex PCR reads again in MiXCR, with one record for every CDR3 protein. The repertoire holds over 500,000 distinct CDR3 sequences, approximately 14% seen once, with about 15% in the top ten. The sequencing input was blood. These receptors came from a woman aged 40 to 49 with Graves' hyperthyroidism.

This clonotype was recorded many times. The chain links TRBV6-5 to TRBJ1-1, with D uncertain. The CDR3 has 15 amino acids. Germline loops: CDR1 MNHEY, CDR2 SVGAGI. V lost 2 bases, J lost 3 bases, and 13 bases lay in between. The CDR3 region is CASSYDGIRDTEAFF. Here the CDR3 DNA reads TGTGCCAGCAGTTACGACGGGATACGAGACACTGAAGCTTTCTTT.

This clonotype came up a few times. CDR3 DNA: TGCGCCAGCAGCCTCCAGAGCTCGAACACTGAAGCTTTCTTT. Its protein is CASSLQSSNTEAFF. The chain recombines TRBV5-1 with TRBJ1-1; D remains unclear. Germline CDR1 is SGHRS and CDR2 is YFSETQ. V lost 4 bases and J 1 base, leaving 11 bases between the germline ends. The CDR3 is 14 residues long.

This clonotype was seen ten or more times. The rearrangement joins TRBV2 to TRBJ2-2; TRBD1 aligns across 8 bases. This CDR3 spans 17 amino acids. Germline assignment: CDR1 SNHLY and CDR2 FYNNEI. With V trimmed by 6 bases and J by 0 bases, 9 bases remained unmatched. CDR3 in amino acids: CASRSDRVFANTGELFF. The CDR3 bases are TGTGCCAGCAGATCGGACAGGGTATTCGCGAACACCGGGGAGCTGTTTTTT.

This sequence joins TRBV5-1 and TRBJ2-1, with D possibly matching TRBD1 (5 bases). The V end lost 1 base, the J end lost 9 bases, and 23 bases lay between the germline ends. The CDR3 has 17 residues. Germline V gives CDR1 SGHRS, CDR2 YFSETQ. The CDR3 region has the DNA TGCGCCAGCAGCTTGACCAGCCTTGTAGGGGCGATGGGTGAGCAGTTCTTC. Its protein product is CASSLTSLVGAMGEQFF. The full variable domain, completed using reference TRBV5-1 and TRBJ2-1, is KAGVTQTPRYLIKTRGQQVTLSCSPISGHRSVSWYQQTPGQGLQFLFEYFSETQRNKGNFPGRFSGRQFSNSRSEMNVSTLELGDSALYLCASSLTSLVGAMGEQFFGPGTRLTVL.

The chain carries TRBV19 and TRBJ1-1; D call uncertain. Trimming removed 4 bases from V and 0 bases from J, with 21 bases in between. CDR3 length: 18 amino acids. Germline V gene data show CDR1 as LNHDA and CDR2 as SQIVND (reference sequence). In nucleotides, the CDR3 is TGTGCCAGTAGTACCCCCTTTGATTTTTTCGGGGTGAACACTGAAGCTTTCTTT. Amino acid sequence: CASSTPFDFFGVNTEAFF.

The V call is TRBV30, the J call TRBJ2-7; 7 bases are shared with TRBD1. This CDR3 region has 14 residues. V was clipped by 8 bases and J by 2 bases; unmatched bases: 12. Germline-derived CDR1 and CDR2 are GTSNPN and SVGIG (reference sequence). CDR3 amino acids: CASTRQGRTYEQYF. CDR3 DNA: TGTGCCAGCACCCGACAGGGTCGAACCTACGAGCAGTACTTC. The full variable domain, with the rest looked up from reference TRBV30 and TRBJ2-7, is SQTIHQWPATLVQPVGSPLSLECTVEGTSNPNLYWYRQAAGRGLQLLFYSVGIGQISSEVPQNLSASRPQDRQFILSSKKLLLSDSGFYLCASTRQGRTYEQYFGPGTRLTVT.

This clonotype was detected ten times or more. The rearrangement joins TRBV29-1 to TRBJ2-7, with TRBD1 matching 10 bases. Germline V gives CDR1 SQVTM, CDR2 ANQGSEA. The CDR3 has 15 amino acids. The V segment lost 4 bases and the J segment 2 bases; nucleotides outside the gene matches: 8. CDR3 sequence: CSVGAPGQGTYEQYF. The CDR3 nucleotides are TGCAGCGTTGGCGCACCGGGACAGGGGACCTACGAGCAGTACTTC.

This clonotype was seen at least ten times. The J gene is TRBJ1-5, the V gene TRBV2, with D possibly TRBD1 on 6 matching bases. V gave up 5 bases and J gave up 0 bases, with 11 bases separating them. Per the germline V gene, CDR1 is SNHLY and CDR2 is FYNNEI. The CDR3 extends over 15 amino acids. The CDR3 loop is CASSPEGDSNQPQHF. As DNA, the CDR3 is TGTGCCAGCAGTCCCGAGGGGGATAGCAATCAGCCCCAGCATTTT.

In this sample, this clonotype turned up many times. The CDR3 DNA sequence: TGCGCCAGCAGCTGGGGGGACACTGAAGCTTTCTTT. Its translation is CASSWGDTEAFF. The chain uses TRBV5-1 and TRBJ1-1; possibly TRBD1 for D (5 bases). The length of the CDR3 is 12 residues. Germline-derived CDR1 and CDR2 are SGHRS and YFSETQ. Trimming pared 3 bases from V and 3 bases from J, leaving 6 bases between.

This clonotype has only a few counts. V gene TRBV7-9 combines with J gene TRBJ2-1; 12 positions agree with TRBD2. The V gene's germline CDR1 is SEHNR and CDR2 FQNEAQ (reference sequence). Trimming cost V 5 bases and J 7 bases; bases outside gene matches: 12. The CDR3 sequence is 17 residues long. The CDR3 bases are TGTGCCAGCAGCCCAATTATGACTAGCGGGAGTGGAAATGAGCAGTTCTTC. Residues: CASSPIMTSGSGNEQFF.

V and J are TRBV6-5 and TRBJ1-2; 7 nucleotides match TRBD1. CDR3 length equals 19 residues. V was pared by 2 bases and J by 7 bases, with 22 bases of the junction left unmatched. The germline gives CDR1 MNHEY, CDR2 SVGAGI. This chain's CDR3 is CASSYGAGGTTGTHLGYTF. The CDR3 DNA is TGTGCCAGCAGTTACGGGGCAGGGGGGACCACCGGGACACATCTTGGCTACACCTTC.

J is TRBJ1-2 and V is TRBV5-1; D remains unclear. CDR3 length: 15 amino acids. V lost 0 bases and J lost 5, with 14 bases in between. The germline V gene encodes CDR1 SGHRS and CDR2 YFSETQ. CDR3 loop: CASSLEAPEVYGYTF. DNA for the CDR3: TGCGCCAGCAGCTTGGAAGCGCCCGAAGTTTATGGCTACACCTTC. The full variable domain, completed using reference TRBV5-1 and TRBJ1-2, is KAGVTQTPRYLIKTRGQQVTLSCSPISGHRSVSWYQQTPGQGLQFLFEYFSETQRNKGNFPGRFSGRQFSNSRSEMNVSTLELGDSALYLCASSLEAPEVYGYTFGSGTRLTVV.

V is TRBV19 and J is TRBJ1-3; D unclear. Germline loops: CDR1 LNHDA, CDR2 SQIVND (reference sequence). Trimming left V 3 bases short and J 0 bases short, with 9 bases between. The CDR3 loop spans 15 amino acids. The CDR3: CASSISATSGNTIYF. CDR3 bases: TGTGCCAGTAGTATCAGTGCCACCTCTGGAAACACCATATATTTT.

CDR3 in amino acids: CASSVKGPYGYTF. CDR3 bases: TGTGCCAGCAGTGTCAAAGGGCCCTATGGCTACACCTTC. V is TRBV6-1 and J is TRBJ1-2; D remains unclear. Trimming shortened V by 4 bases and J by 4 bases, and 10 bases separated the two germline ends. CDR1 is MNHNS and CDR2 is SASEGT in the germline V gene. The length of the CDR3 is 13 residues.

The sample holds many counts of this clonotype. The chain combines TRBV15 with TRBJ1-1; D is ambiguous. CDR3 size: 13 residues. CDR1 is LNHNV, CDR2 YYDKDF, per germline (reference sequence). The germline V and J ends were trimmed by 0 bases and 11 bases, with 13 bases remaining between them. The CDR3 reads CATSRDAGNQAFF. The DNA for the CDR3 is TGTGCCACCAGCAGAGACGCAGGTAATCAGGCTTTCTTT.

This clonotype has ten or more counts. V gene TRBV6-1 combines with J gene TRBJ2-7; 7 bases line up with TRBD2. Germline V gene data show CDR1 as MNHNS and CDR2 as SASEGT. After removal of 7 bases from V and 4 bases from J, the junction contained 13 bases not matched to a gene. The length of the CDR3 is 15 residues. CDR3 nucleotides: TGTGCCAGCACCCTACTCGTGGCGGGAGTATACGAGCAGTACTTC. This gives the protein CASTLLVAGVYEQYF.

This clonotype was observed a few times. J is TRBJ2-5 and V is TRBV5-5; tentative D call: TRBD2 (6 bases). The CDR3 is made up of 16 amino acids. CDR1 and CDR2 (germline): SGHKS, YYEKEE (reference sequence). V lost 0 bases and J lost 1, with 13 bases in between. CDR3 residues: CASSLEVGEVQETQYF. CDR3 sequence (DNA): TGTGCCAGCAGCTTGGAAGTGGGGGAGGTCCAAGAGACCCAGTACTTC. The full variable domain, rest sourced from reference TRBV5-5 and TRBJ2-5, is DAGVTQSPTHLIKTRGQQVTLRCSPISGHKSVSWYQQVLGQGPQFIFQYYEKEERGRGNFPDRFSARQFPNYSSELNVNALLLGDSALYLCASSLEVGEVQETQYFGPGTRLLVL.

The J gene is TRBJ2-7, the V gene TRBV28, with 12 positions matching TRBD2. The ends lost 4 bases at V and 5 bases at J; junction bases unmatched: 6. This CDR3 is built from 15 residues. Germline V CDR1 and CDR2: MDHEN, SYDVKM. The CDR3 here is CASSSPSGRVDEQYF. In DNA form, the CDR3 reads TGTGCCAGCAGTTCCCCTAGCGGGAGGGTTGACGAGCAGTACTTC.

This clonotype was detected a few times. The chain recombines TRBV20-1 with TRBJ2-4; 7 bases line up with TRBD2. V lost 5 bases, J lost 6 bases, and 10 bases stayed unmatched. Germline V CDR1 and CDR2: DFQATT, SNEGSKA (reference sequence). This CDR3 has 14 amino acids. This CDR3 is CSAFAGLVANIQYF. Written as DNA, the CDR3 is TGCAGTGCTTTTGCTGGACTAGTGGCAAACATTCAGTACTTC.

V is TRBV3-1 and J is TRBJ2-7; 9 bases fit TRBD2. CDR1 and CDR2 from the germline V gene are LGHDT and YNNKEL (reference sequence). CDR3 length: 15 amino acids. Germline trimming cut 3 bases from V and 4 bases from J; bases unmatched to any gene: 7. The CDR3 here is CASSQTTSGLYEQYF. CDR3 sequence (DNA): TGTGCCAGCAGCCAGACTACTAGCGGGTTATACGAGCAGTACTTC.

This clonotype turned up a few times. A single base separates this from a much larger clone, so it may be a read error. The chain joins TRBV7-2 to TRBJ1-1; D uncertain. Trimming took off 8 bases at V and 0 bases at J, with 4 bases between the two ends. Per germline, CDR1 SGHTA and CDR2 FQGNSA. The CDR3 sequence is 11 residues long. The CDR3 sequence: CASGMNTEAFF. CDR3 nucleotides: TGTGCCAGCGGCATGAACACTGAAGCTTTCTTT.

This clonotype showed up just a few times. The chain has TRBV4-1 and TRBJ1-5; D is uncertain. Trimming cost V 2 bases and J 4 bases, with 6 bases left between them. This CDR3 spans 13 amino acids. CDR1 and CDR2 (germline): MGHRA, YSYEKL. CDR3 sequence reads: CASSQRENQPQHF. The CDR3 DNA follows: TGCGCCAGCAGCCAACGCGAAAATCAGCCCCAGCATTTT.